Below are 20 T cell receptor beta chains sequenced from a single sample in a study of patients and donors after allogeneic stem cell transplantation. Each CDR3 protein gets one entry after TCRdb re-called the RT-PCR reads with MiXCR. The repertoire holds some 960,000 distinct CDR3 sequences, with approximately 18% as singletons. The specimen was blood, either unsorted or a sorted T cell fraction (not recorded which). The receptor set was obtained from a human donor who was either an allogeneic HSCT recipient or a stem cell or donor lymphocyte infusion donor (not recorded which). It is not recorded whose cells these are; they may come from a transplant donor.

The V and J genes are TRBV6-1 and TRBJ1-2; possibly TRBD1 for D (6 bases). V lost 5 bases and J 8 bases, leaving 15 bases between the germline ends. Germline CDR1 MNHNS, CDR2 SASEGT. The CDR3 runs to 13 residues. CDR3: CASSRDRIGGYTF. CDR3 in DNA: TGTGCCAGCAGTCGAGACAGGATCGGCGGCTACACCTTC.

This clonotype was counted a few times. The chain couples TRBV7-2 to TRBJ1-1; D unclear. This CDR3 comprises 14 residues. Germline CDR1 and CDR2: SGHTA and FQGNSA. V lost 5 bases and J 0 bases, leaving 10 bases between the germline ends. DNA for the CDR3: TGTGCCAGCAGCATACTATATTTGAACACTGAAGCTTTCTTT. Translating it yields CASSILYLNTEAFF.

This clonotype has more than one count but fewer than ten. This chain connects TRBV6-2 or TRBV6-3 to TRBJ2-7; D gene unclear. The germline gives CDR1 MNHEY, CDR2 SVGEGT. CDR3 length: 18 residues. Trimming shortened V by 6 bases and J by 5 bases, and 29 bases separated the two germline ends. The CDR3 coding sequence is TGTGCCAGCAGGGGTCTAAACCCCTTGGGGAACATAAGAAACGAGCAGTACTTC. Protein product: CASRGLNPLGNIRNEQYF.

This clonotype was seen ten or more times. The chain links TRBV12-3 or TRBV12-4 to TRBJ2-7; 9 bases align to TRBD2. The CDR3 extends over 15 amino acids. With 8 bases clipped from V and 1 base from J, the junction kept 9 bases outside the gene matches. The CDR3 nucleotides are TGTGCCAGCGGCTGGCGGGGGGGCTCTTCCTACGAGCAGTACTTC. Its translation: CASGWRGGSSYEQYF.

The chain employs TRBV7-8 and TRBJ2-5; TRBD1 is a possible D gene (6 bases). This CDR3 is built from 12 residues. The V and J ends lost 5 bases and 5 bases respectively, with 9 bases between them. In germline, CDR1 is SGHVS, CDR2 FQNEAQ. In DNA form, the CDR3 reads TGTGCCAGCAGCGTACAGGGTGAGACCCAGTACTTC. It specifies CASSVQGETQYF.

This clonotype was counted ten times or more. This chain links TRBV7-6 with TRBJ1-3; no clear D gene. CDR1 is SGHVS and CDR2 is FNYEAQ in the germline V gene. The CDR3 spans 16 residues. V was shortened by 1 base and J by 3 bases, with 13 bases between the two germline ends. CDR3 bases: TGTGCCAGCAGCTTAGTGTCTGTGGGTTTTGGAAACACCATATATTTT. It translates to CASSLVSVGFGNTIYF.

The chain is built from TRBV19 and TRBJ1-6; 8 bases match TRBD1. Looked up from germline, CDR1 is LNHDA and CDR2 is SQIVND (reference sequence). The junction had 4 bases not matched to a gene; V was cut back by 1 base and J by 8 bases. The CDR3 covers 15 residues. CDR3 protein: CASSIAGQVYSPLHF. The DNA of the CDR3 is TGTGCCAGTAGTATAGCGGGACAGGTATATTCACCCCTCCACTTT. The variable domain in full, with the rest retrieved from reference TRBV19 and TRBJ1-6, is DGGITQSPKYLFRKEGQNVTLSCEQNLNHDAMYWYRQDPGQGLRLIYYSQIVNDFQKGDIAEGYSVSREKKESFPLTVTSAQKNPTAFYLCASSIAGQVYSPLHFGNGTRLTVT.

The chain employs TRBV12-3 or TRBV12-4 and TRBJ1-6; unclear D gene. The V end was cut by 0 bases, the J end by 9 bases, with 12 bases between. This CDR3 is built from 15 residues. The CDR3 loop reads CASSLALGSSSPLHF. The CDR3 DNA reads as TGTGCCAGCAGTTTAGCGCTTGGGTCAAGTTCACCCCTCCACTTT.

The chain links TRBV6-5 to TRBJ1-2, with D possibly matching TRBD1 (5 bases). This CDR3 is 14 amino acids long. Trimming pared 4 bases from V and 4 bases from J, leaving 13 bases between. Germline V lookup: CDR1 MNHEY, CDR2 SVGAGI. The CDR3 protein is CASSLMGDFYGYTF. The CDR3 DNA reads TGTGCCAGCAGTTTGATGGGGGATTTCTATGGCTACACCTTC.

The chain is built from TRBV24-1 and TRBJ1-5; TRBD1 is a possible D gene (6 bases). The CDR3 is 13 residues long. V was cut by 0 bases and J by 9 bases, with 8 bases left in between. Germline CDR1 is KGHDR and CDR2 is SFDVKD. CDR3 in DNA: TGTGCCACCAGTGATTTGACAGGGTGGCCCCAGCATTTT. Translated: CATSDLTGWPQHF.

This chain links TRBV12-5 with TRBJ1-2; 10 bases align to TRBD1. V gave up 5 bases and J gave up 1 base; unmatched junction bases: 7. From germline, CDR1 is LGHNT and CDR2 FRNRAP. The CDR3 has 16 residues. DNA of the CDR3: TGTGCTAGTGGTACCTCCGGGACAGGGGTTAACTATGGCTACACCTTC. Its translation is CASGTSGTGVNYGYTF.

In its sample, this clonotype was seen many times. As DNA, the CDR3 is TGCGCCAGCAGTGACACGTCTAGCACAGATACGCAGTATTTT. This encodes CASSDTSSTDTQYF. This rearrangement joins TRBV5-1 to TRBJ2-3; D is ambiguous. Trimming pared 5 bases from V and 0 bases from J, leaving 10 bases between. Germline CDR1 is SGHRS and CDR2 is YFSETQ. CDR3 length: 14 residues.

This sequence joins TRBV5-1 and TRBJ2-5; no clear D. The germline V gene has CDR1 SGHRS and CDR2 YFSETQ. The CDR3 is 14 residues long. Trimming removed 4 bases at V and 1 base at J, with 11 bases between. This chain's CDR3 is CASSPRQIQETQYF. The CDR3 nucleotides are TGCGCCAGCAGCCCCCGACAAATCCAAGAGACCCAGTACTTC.

The chain links TRBV5-6 to TRBJ2-2; no reliable D call. V dropped 0 bases and J dropped 0 bases, with 12 bases sitting between them. The germline gives CDR1 SGHDT, CDR2 YYEEEE. The CDR3 is made up of 17 amino acids. CDR3 in DNA: TGTGCCAGCAGCTTGGCCAGTAGTATCGCGAACACCGGGGAGCTGTTTTTT. Residues: CASSLASSIANTGELFF.

In this sample, this clonotype turned up a few times. The chain has TRBV19 and TRBJ2-1, with D perhaps TRBD2 (5 bases). The CDR3 runs 14 residues. Trimming cost V 7 bases and J 6 bases, with 16 bases left between them. Germline V gives CDR1 LNHDA, CDR2 SQIVND (reference sequence). The CDR3 sequence: CASKRNGVGNEQFF. CDR3 bases: TGTGCCAGTAAAAGGAACGGGGTCGGCAATGAGCAGTTCTTC. Complete variable domain (other parts from reference TRBV19 and TRBJ2-1): DGGITQSPKYLFRKEGQNVTLSCEQNLNHDAMYWYRQDPGQGLRLIYYSQIVNDFQKGDIAEGYSVSREKKESFPLTVTSAQKNPTAFYLCASKRNGVGNEQFFGPGTRLTVL.

This clonotype was found once. This sequence joins TRBV11-2 and TRBJ2-3, with D possibly being TRBD1 or TRBD2 (5 bases each). The CDR3 sequence is 12 residues long. V gave up 5 bases and J gave up 15 bases, with 18 bases separating them. Germline V gives CDR1 SGHAT, CDR2 FQNNGV. This CDR3 is CASSPGADRQYF. CDR3 DNA sequence: TGTGCCAGCAGCCCCGGGGCGGACCGCCAATATTTT. The variable domain in full, completed from reference TRBV11-2 and TRBJ2-3, reads EAGVAQSPRYKIIEKRQSVAFWCNPISGHATLYWYQQILGQGPKLLIQFQNNGVVDDSQLPKDRFSAERLKGVDSTLKIQPAKLEDSAVYLCASSPGADRQYFGPGTRLTVL.

This clonotype was detected only a few times. The chain has TRBV7-9 and TRBJ2-7, with no clear D. This CDR3 has 14 residues. Germline V gene sequence: CDR1 SEHNR, CDR2 FQNEAQ (reference sequence). V was pared by 5 bases and J by 3 bases, with 14 bases between. The CDR3 bases are TGTGCCAGCAGCCTACCCGGGCCAAACTACGAGCAGTACTTC. It yields the protein CASSLPGPNYEQYF.

In its sample, this clonotype was seen a few times. The chain joins TRBV24-1 to TRBJ1-5, with 7 bases that match TRBD1. Unmatched junction bases numbered 4, after V lost 4 bases and J lost 2 bases. The CDR3 is made up of 15 amino acids. Germline lookup yields CDR1 KGHDR and CDR2 SFDVKD. This chain's CDR3 is CATSEGGTGNQPQHF. The CDR3 nucleotides read TGTGCCACCAGTGAAGGAGGGACAGGCAATCAGCCCCAGCATTTT.

The chain combines TRBV20-1 with TRBJ2-3, with D possibly being TRBD2 (6 bases). Per the germline V gene, CDR1 is DFQATT and CDR2 is SNEGSKA (reference sequence). This CDR3 has 14 amino acids. V lost 0 bases and J lost 7, with 14 bases in between. This CDR3 is CSARDRRGRNTQYF. The CDR3 DNA is TGCAGTGCTAGAGATAGGCGGGGCCGAAATACGCAGTATTTT.

This clonotype was detected ten times or more. The V gene is TRBV11-2, the J gene TRBJ2-1, with TRBD2 identical over 14 bases. This CDR3 region has 18 residues. V trimming: 5 bases; J trimming: 3 bases; junction bases outside the gene matches: 9. Germline V lookup: CDR1 SGHAT, CDR2 FQNNGV. CDR3 sequence (DNA): TGTGCCAGCAGCCGCGGGACTAGCGGGGGAGATCTCTACAATGAGCAGTTCTTC. It encodes CASSRGTSGGDLYNEQFF.